Listed here is a single TCR beta chain. TCRdb recomputed calls from the RT-PCR reads with MiXCR, one row per CDR3 protein. Counted here are 200,000 to 250,000 distinct CDR3 sequences, about 14% occurring once; the ten biggest clones make up roughly 10%. The V gene lost 1 base and the J gene lost 0 bases, with 9 bases spanning the gap. CDR1 and CDR2 (germline): SGHTA, FQGTGA. The CDR3 sequence is 16 residues long. This sample is part of a study of patients and donors after allogeneic stem cell transplantation. The sequence came from a human donor who was either an allogeneic HSCT recipient or a stem cell or donor lymphocyte infusion donor (not recorded which). It is not recorded whose cells these are; they may come from a transplant donor. V gene TRBV7-3 combines with J gene TRBJ2-2; D might be TRBD2 (5 bases). Sequences were obtained from blood, either unsorted or a sorted T cell fraction (not recorded which). The CDR3 is CASSLSREANTGELFF. CDR3 nucleotide sequence: TGTGCCAGCAGCTTAAGCCGGGAAGCGAACACCGGGGAGCTGTTTTTT.